This T cell receptor (beta chain) comes out of a study of blood T cell repertoires in COVID-19. Here immunoSEQ multiplex PCR was the method, and the copy in TCRdb shows in-frame clones only, minus some. The sample records 250,000 to 300,000 clones, about nine tenths being singletons. The CDR3 has 13 amino acids. V was pared by 8 bases and J by 2 bases, with 13 bases between. Germline-derived CDR1 and CDR2 are LNHDA and SQIVND (reference sequence). This chain uses TRBV19 with TRBJ2-7, with a tentative D call TRBD1 (5 bases). What was sequenced was PBMCs or T cells enriched from blood (not recorded which). The source of this sequence is a woman in her fifties or sixties who had recovered from COVID-19. This CDR3 is CASSFRATYEQYF. CDR3 coding DNA: TGTGCCAGTTCGTTCAGGGCTACCTACGAGCAGTACTTC.